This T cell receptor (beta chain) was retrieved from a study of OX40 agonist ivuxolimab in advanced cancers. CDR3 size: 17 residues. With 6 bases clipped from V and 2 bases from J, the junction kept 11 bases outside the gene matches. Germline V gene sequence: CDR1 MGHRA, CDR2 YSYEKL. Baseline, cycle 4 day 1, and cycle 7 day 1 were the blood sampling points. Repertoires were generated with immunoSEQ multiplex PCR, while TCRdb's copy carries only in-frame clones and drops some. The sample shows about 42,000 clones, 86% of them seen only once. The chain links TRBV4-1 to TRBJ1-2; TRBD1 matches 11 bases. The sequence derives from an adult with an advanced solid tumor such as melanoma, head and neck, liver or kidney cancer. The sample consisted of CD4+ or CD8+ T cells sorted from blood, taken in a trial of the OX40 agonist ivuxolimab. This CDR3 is CASSPEDRGLLNYGYTF. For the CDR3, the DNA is TGCGCCAGCAGTCCCGAGGACAGGGGGCTGTTAAACTATGGCTACACCTTC.